This note documents a single TCR beta chain sequence. What it recognizes is unknown. The V gene's germline CDR1 is MNHNS and CDR2 SASEGT. The CDR3 is 14 residues long. Trimming stripped 1 base from V and 4 bases from J, with 10 bases between. Terminally differentiated effector memory CD45RA+ cells were excluded from the naive CD8 cells, which were CD45RO-negative and positively selected for CCR7. This sample was included in a study of shared clonotypes between healthy human individuals. Study-wide points: Sorted-subset sequencing was shown by rarefaction to be incomplete despite large depth.

Data came from immunoSEQ multiplex PCR; TCRdb stores just in-frame clones and leaves some out. Here the sample spans about 820,000 clones, around 92% being singletons. The sample taken for sequencing was naive CD8+ T cells sorted from blood. This clonotype was sampled from a man aged 25-45 years in good health. The chain uses TRBV6-1 and TRBJ1-1, with D possibly matching TRBD1 (5 bases). DNA of the CDR3: TGTGCCAGCAGTGAAGGGTCAGGGCTCACTGAAGCTTTCTTT. Translating it yields CASSEGSGLTEAFF.